This T cell receptor (beta chain) was retrieved from a study of blood T cell repertoires in COVID-19 (dated by TCRdb to the early 2020s). Background on the whole study: Samples from collaborators originated in the United States, Italy and Spain and spanned both the acute and convalescent phases of COVID-19. HLA class I and class II types, where available, came from metadata supplied by the sample provider rather than from assay-based typing. Nearly every sample came with metadata listing a de-identified subject ID, COVID-19 status, age in years and sex. The prospective study material was composed of cDNA or gDNA derived from T cells, B-cell-depleted T cells, or PBMCs. Samples came from the ongoing ImmuneRACE study (first 160 participants) plus 1,254 subjects from 6 global collaborators. Subjects who had been exposed to COVID-19, were actively infected with it, or had recovered from it provided the deeply sampled blood TCRbeta repertoires that made up the dataset. The repertoires were released in a freely available public database meant as a resource for research on the immune response to SARS-CoV-2. General conclusions and limits of the study: The quantity of clinical and demographic metadata differed by source and by participant and was supplied without curation.

One collaborating source in Seattle enrolled patients during active infection and followed them longitudinally through the course of disease. Whole blood was collected in K2EDTA tubes by collaborating institutions according to the institutions' own protocols. Collaborator samples were shipped for TCRbeta analysis as frozen whole blood, isolated PBMCs, or DNA extracted from either sample type. As concerns this clone: Its antigen remains unidentified. Nothing much larger sits one base from this clone, and base qualities are not available.

The immunoSEQ Assay, a bias-controlled multiplex PCR, was used to amplify TCRbeta CDR3 regions from genomic DNA. As for the original processing: The number of nucleated cells in each sample was estimated from the amplification of reference gene primers within the assay. To quantify the absolute abundance of each unique TCRbeta CDR3 rearrangement, sequence reads were collapsed and filtered. For each sample, productive Simpson clonality was calculated as the square root of Simpson's diversity index across productive rearrangements. Entries here come from immuneACCESS through TCRdb and include only in-frame sequences with V and J called. Some clones fail to appear in such tables; in the studies checked, an unresolved V gene covers under half of the shortfall, and the cause of the remainder is unknown. That table supplies the V and J calls and clone size; D and trimming were determined from the DNA. This sample holds 250,000 to 300,000 clones; 91% were observed only once. The ten largest clonotypes hold approximately 2% of the sample.

The TCR was taken from a woman aged 25-40 years with COVID-19, enrolled during active disease. Material: peripheral blood.

The CDR3 is CASRGQVGEQYF. The bases read TGCGCCAGCAGAGGACAGGTGGGAGAGCAGTACTTC. The V and J genes are TRBV4-1 and TRBJ2-7; 7 nucleotides in the junction match TRBD1. The CDR3 has 12 amino acids, counting the end cysteine and phenylalanine. Of the read, only the CDR3 DNA is kept; its 36 bases are in frame from base 1. The germline V gene sets CDR1 to MGHRA and CDR2 to YSYEKL. Trimmed from V: 6 bases; trimmed from J: 7 bases; junction bases lacking a gene match: 6.